This TCR beta chain comes out of a study of T-cell reconstitution after alpha-beta-depleted transplantation in children. The sample holds many counts of this clonotype. Germline V CDR1 and CDR2: SQVTM, ANQGSEA. V lost 2 bases to trimming and J lost 4 bases, with 11 bases between them. The CDR3 extends over 14 amino acids. Preparation of the TCRbeta library used unique molecular identifiers. TCRdb analysed the PCR reads with MiXCR anew, one entry per CDR3 protein. Of roughly 200,000 distinct CDR3 sequences in the sample, roughly 10% were seen once. The chain recombines TRBV29-1 with TRBJ1-4; D not certain. The sample consisted of PBMCs, taken before TCRalphabeta/CD19-depleted stem cell transplant. The sequence was collected from a child under three years old with acute myeloid leukemia, due to receive a stem cell transplant. The chain's CDR3 is CSVEREGNNEKLFF. Written as DNA, the CDR3 is TGCAGCGTTGAAAGGGAGGGCAATAATGAAAAACTGTTTTTT. The full variable domain, with the rest looked up from reference TRBV29-1 and TRBJ1-4, is SAVISQKPSRDICQRGTSLTIQCQVDSQVTMMFWYRQQPGQSLTLIATANQGSEATYESGFVIDKFPISRPNLTFSTLTVSNMSPEDSSIYLCSVEREGNNEKLFFGSGTQLSVL.